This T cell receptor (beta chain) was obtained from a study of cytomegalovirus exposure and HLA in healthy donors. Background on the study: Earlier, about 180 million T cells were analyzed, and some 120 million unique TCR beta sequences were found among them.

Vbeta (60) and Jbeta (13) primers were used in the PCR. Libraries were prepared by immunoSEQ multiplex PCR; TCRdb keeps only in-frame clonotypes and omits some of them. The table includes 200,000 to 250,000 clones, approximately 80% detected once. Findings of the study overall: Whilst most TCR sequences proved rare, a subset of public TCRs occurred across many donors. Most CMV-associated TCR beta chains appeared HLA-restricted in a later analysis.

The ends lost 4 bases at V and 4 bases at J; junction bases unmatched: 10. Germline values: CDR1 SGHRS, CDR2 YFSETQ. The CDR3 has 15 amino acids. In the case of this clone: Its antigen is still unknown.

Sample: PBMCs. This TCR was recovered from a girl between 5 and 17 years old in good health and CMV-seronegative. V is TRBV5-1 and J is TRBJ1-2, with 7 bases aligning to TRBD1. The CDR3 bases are TGCGCCAGCAGCCCTTCGACAGGGTCACGCTATGGCTACACCTTC. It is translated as CASSPSTGSRYGYTF.